The 28 T cell receptor beta chains listed next were all sequenced from one sample in a study of vaccination and CD4 T cells after COVID-19. The Oncomine TCR Beta short-read assay was applied to DNA of cultured CD4+ T cells. Each CDR3 protein is one row after TCRdb ran MiXCR on the PCR reads. The sample holds over 15,000 distinct CDR3 sequences, roughly 51% seen once. Treatment here: approximately 11-day PBMC culture with coronavirus spike peptide pools or control peptides (ViraFEST assay). Their cognate antigens are unknown. Sequencing input: CD4+ T cells from blood, cultured in vitro. The source of these receptors is a human donor who had recovered from COVID-19.

The chain carries TRBV11-2 and TRBJ2-7; D unresolved. Trimming pared 5 bases from V and 6 bases from J, leaving 8 bases between. The CDR3 loop spans 11 amino acids. The germline V gene encodes CDR1 SGHAT and CDR2 FQNNGV. CDR3 protein: CASSLRSEQYF. In DNA, the CDR3 is TGTGCCAGCAGCCTCCGGTCCGAGCAGTACTTC. Full variable domain (missing parts from reference TRBV11-2 and TRBJ2-7): EAGVAQSPRYKIIEKRQSVAFWCNPISGHATLYWYQQILGQGPKLLIQFQNNGVVDDSQLPKDRFSAERLKGVDSTLKIQPAKLEDSAVYLCASSLRSEQYFGPGTRLTVT.

As for this clonotype: Sequence at one end of the junction differs from germline and may be a read error. The genes are TRBV11-3 and TRBJ1-6; unclear D gene. Germline V gene lookup returns CDR1 SGHNT and CDR2 YENEEA. CDR3 length: 14 amino acids. The CDR3: CASSSGSFNSPLHF. The CDR3 nucleotides read TGTGCCAGCAGCTCCGGGTCCTTTAATTCACCCCTCCACTTT.

A few counts support this clonotype. The chain recombines TRBV2 with TRBJ1-2, with TRBD1 matching over 7 bases. V was pared by 5 bases and J by 1 base, with 1 base of the junction left unmatched. The CDR3 totals 13 residues. Germline V gives CDR1 SNHLY, CDR2 FYNNEI. The CDR3 loop is CASSNRGNYGYTF. The CDR3 region has the DNA TGTGCCAGCAGTAACAGGGGTAACTATGGCTACACCTTC.

For this clonotype: A read error may produce the germline difference seen at one junction end. CDR3 DNA sequence: TGTGCTAGCAGCTTAGACGGGGGACTAGCGGGCGCCCAAGAGACCCAGTACTTC. Encoded protein: CASSLDGGLAGAQETQYF. The J gene is TRBJ2-5, the V gene TRBV7-7; 12 nucleotides agree with TRBD2. This CDR3 is 18 amino acids long. In germline, CDR1 is SSHAT, CDR2 FNYEAQ (reference sequence).

The table lists this clonotype with a count of one. The genes are TRBV28 and TRBJ2-4, with 10 bases aligning to TRBD1. Looked up from germline, CDR1 is MDHEN and CDR2 is SYDVKM. V was pared by 6 bases and J by 0 bases, with 11 bases of the junction left unmatched. CDR3 length equals 18 residues. The CDR3 region is CASRYRDRGRLAKNIQYF. The CDR3 region has the DNA TGTGCCAGCAGATACCGGGACAGGGGTCGATTAGCCAAAAACATTCAGTACTTC. Full variable domain (remainder filled in from reference TRBV28 and TRBJ2-4): DVKVTQSSRYLVKRTGEKVFLECVQDMDHENMFWYRQDPGLGLRLIYFSYDVKMKEKGDIPEGYSVSREKKERFSLILESASTNQTSMYLCASRYRDRGRLAKNIQYFGAGTRLSVL.

The V gene is TRBV6-1, the J gene TRBJ1-5, with 11 positions matching TRBD1. This CDR3 has 18 amino acids. Germline V gene data show CDR1 as MNHNS and CDR2 as SASEGT. Losses at the gene ends were 6 bases for V and 1 base for J; bases not matched to a gene: 11. The CDR3, as DNA: TGTGCCAGCAGGTCCGGGACAGGGGGGAGAGGGAGCAATCAGCCCCAGCATTTT. Translation: CASRSGTGGRGSNQPQHF.

The chain has TRBV4-2 and TRBJ2-2, with 10 bases that match TRBD2. Trimming took 5 bases from V and 7 from J; bases not matched to a gene: 16. The germline gives CDR1 LGHNA, CDR2 YNFKEQ. CDR3 length equals 18 residues. CDR3 in DNA: TGTGCCAGCAGCGCTGACTCTAGCGGGAGTACATTGAGCGGGGAGCTGTTTTTT. Its protein is CASSADSSGSTLSGELFF.

The V and J genes are TRBV11-2 and TRBJ2-1; a weak D match, TRBD2 (5 bases). CDR1 SGHAT and CDR2 FQNNGV come from the germline V gene. The CDR3 covers 14 residues. V lost 3 bases to trimming and J lost 4 bases, with 10 bases between them. CDR3 DNA: TGTGCCAGCAGCTTTGGGCGGGCTTACAATGAGCAGTTCTTC. Translated: CASSFGRAYNEQFF.

This clonotype has a single count. This chain joins TRBV20-1 and TRBJ1-5; TRBD1 aligns across 9 bases. The CDR3 contains 13 residues. The germline CDR1 and CDR2 sequences are DFQATT and SNEGSKA (reference sequence). J gave up 4 bases and V 5 bases, and 3 bases lay outside the gene matches. CDR3: CSAYGQGNQPQHF. The CDR3 DNA follows: TGCAGTGCTTACGGACAGGGGAATCAGCCCCAGCATTTT.

The chain joins TRBV2 to TRBJ2-5; maybe TRBD2 (5 bases). There are 15 residues in the CDR3. Trimming removed 1 base from V and 3 bases from J, with 12 bases in between. Germline V gives CDR1 SNHLY, CDR2 FYNNEI. CDR3: CASSEGLQAKETQYF. As DNA, the CDR3 is TGTGCCAGCAGTGAAGGACTACAAGCCAAAGAGACCCAGTACTTC.

The chain is built from TRBV11-2 and TRBJ1-2, with 9 bases lining up with TRBD1. CDR1 and CDR2 (germline): SGHAT, FQNNGV. The CDR3 is made up of 16 amino acids. With 5 bases clipped from V and 8 bases from J, the junction kept 15 bases outside the gene matches. CDR3 region: CASSGLRSGQGQGYTF. The DNA for the CDR3 is TGTGCCAGCAGCGGATTGAGATCGGGACAGGGTCAAGGCTACACCTTC.

This chain joins TRBV20-1 and TRBJ2-5; TRBD2 matches at 9 bases. This CDR3 has 16 amino acids. Unmatched junction bases numbered 10, after V lost 1 base and J lost 4 bases. Per the germline V gene, CDR1 is DFQATT and CDR2 is SNEGSKA (reference sequence). CDR3 sequence: CSARGAAGGPGETQYF. The CDR3 DNA reads TGCAGTGCTAGAGGGGCGGCGGGGGGGCCAGGAGAGACCCAGTACTTC.

The rearrangement joins TRBV2 to TRBJ1-2; TRBD1 aligns across 10 bases. This CDR3 contains 15 residues. Per the germline V gene, CDR1 is SNHLY and CDR2 is FYNNEI. The ends lost 0 bases at V and 5 bases at J; junction bases unmatched: 3. The chain's CDR3 is CASSEAGTGEYGYTF. The CDR3, as DNA: TGTGCCAGCAGTGAAGCTGGGACAGGGGAGTATGGCTACACCTTC.

The chain links TRBV5-6 to TRBJ1-1; D might be TRBD1 (6 bases). V was trimmed by 3 bases and J by 1 base, leaving 13 bases between them. Germline V lookup: CDR1 SGHDT, CDR2 YYEEEE. This CDR3 is 15 amino acids long. CDR3 in amino acids: CASSYGPQGNTEAFF. CDR3 DNA: TGTGCCAGCAGCTACGGTCCACAGGGGAACACTGAAGCTTTCTTT.

This chain links TRBV2 with TRBJ2-1, with a tentative D call TRBD1 (5 bases). The CDR3 contains 14 residues. Trimming removed 7 bases at V and 2 bases at J, with 12 bases between. Germline V CDR1 and CDR2: SNHLY, FYNNEI. The DNA of the CDR3 is TGTGCCAGCACCCCCCAGGGTGCCTACAATGAGCAGTTCTTC. This translates into CASTPQGAYNEQFF.

The chain links TRBV2 to TRBJ2-1; 8 positions agree with TRBD2. Germline lookup yields CDR1 SNHLY and CDR2 FYNNEI. The CDR3 consists of 15 residues. The J segment lost 4 bases and the V segment lost 8 bases, leaving 10 bases of the junction unmatched. The CDR3 coding sequence is TGTGCCAGCCCCCTACCGGGCGGGGGGTACAATGAGCAGTTCTTC. Residues: CASPLPGGGYNEQFF.

This clonotype came up a few times. The rearrangement joins TRBV6-1 to TRBJ1-1; D not resolved. Trimming took 8 bases from V and 0 from J, leaving 4 bases between them. CDR3 size: 11 residues. Germline CDR1 is MNHNS and CDR2 is SASEGT. The CDR3 here is CASWMNTEAFF. CDR3 coding DNA: TGTGCCAGCTGGATGAACACTGAAGCTTTCTTT.

This clonotype was found a few times. The chain uses TRBV19 and TRBJ2-7, with 7 bases aligning to TRBD1. The CDR3 runs to 14 residues. Trimming took 4 bases from V and 3 from J; bases not matched to a gene: 6. Germline CDR1 and CDR2: LNHDA and SQIVND (reference sequence). Written as DNA, the CDR3 is TGTGCCAGTAGTAGGGACCGGGACAGCTACGAGCAGTACTTC. Amino acid sequence: CASSRDRDSYEQYF.

This clonotype was observed a few times. V and J are TRBV2 and TRBJ2-5; the D gene is possibly TRBD1 (6 bases). Per germline, CDR1 SNHLY and CDR2 FYNNEI. The CDR3 loop spans 14 amino acids. V was shortened by 6 bases and J by 2 bases, with 13 bases between the two germline ends. CDR3 residues: CASRNRDRQETQYF. In DNA form, the CDR3 reads TGTGCCAGCAGAAACAGGGACCGGCAAGAGACCCAGTACTTC.

The chain has TRBV5-1 and TRBJ2-2; D unclear. This CDR3 has 14 residues. Germline V gene data show CDR1 as SGHRS and CDR2 as YFSETQ. Trimming removed 4 bases from V and 3 bases from J, with 10 bases in between. The chain's CDR3 is CASSTEPDTGELFF. The DNA of the CDR3 is TGCGCCAGCAGCACAGAACCCGACACCGGGGAGCTGTTTTTT.

This clonotype turned up a few times. The chain joins TRBV20-1 to TRBJ2-2; 7 nucleotides line up with TRBD1. Trimming at V came to 6 bases and at J to 4 bases, leaving 11 bases not matched to a gene. This CDR3 spans 15 amino acids. The germline CDR1 and CDR2 sequences are DFQATT and SNEGSKA (reference sequence). As DNA, the CDR3 is TGCAGTGCCAGAAAGGGACAGTTTGGCACCGGGGAGCTGTTTTTT. Translation gives CSARKGQFGTGELFF.

The V and J genes are TRBV20-1 and TRBJ2-3; D call uncertain. CDR1 and CDR2 (germline): DFQATT, SNEGSKA (reference sequence). Trimming cost V 4 bases and J 5 bases, with 4 bases left between them. This CDR3 region has 10 residues. CDR3 DNA: TGCAGTGCTACCTTAGATACGCAGTATTTT. Translation: CSATLDTQYF.

V is TRBV20-1 and J is TRBJ2-1; no reliable D call. V lost 6 bases and J lost 5, with 8 bases in between. The CDR3 covers 11 residues. Germline V gene data show CDR1 as DFQATT and CDR2 as SNEGSKA (reference sequence). CDR3 loop: CSAQHNNEQFF. The CDR3 bases are TGCAGTGCCCAACATAACAATGAGCAGTTCTTC.

The V call is TRBV27, the J call TRBJ1-2, with TRBD1 identical over 7 bases. CDR1 is MNHEY, CDR2 SMNVEV, per germline (reference sequence). V shed 3 bases and J 3 bases; nucleotides not matched to a gene: 1. The CDR3 is 13 residues long. This chain's CDR3 is CASSLTGYYGYTF. The CDR3 nucleotides are TGTGCCAGCAGTTTGACAGGGTACTATGGCTACACCTTC.

The chain combines TRBV6-5 with TRBJ2-7; no definite D call. V was trimmed by 4 bases and J by 6 bases, leaving 7 bases between them. The germline CDR1 and CDR2 sequences are MNHEY and SVGAGI. This CDR3 contains 11 residues. The CDR3 region is CASSSMGEQYF. In DNA, the CDR3 is TGTGCCAGCAGTTCCATGGGCGAGCAGTACTTC.

In this sample, this clonotype turned up a few times. The genes are TRBV7-2 and TRBJ2-3; 9 bases are a match to TRBD1. V lost 0 bases to trimming and J lost 6 bases; unmatched junction nucleotides: 4. This CDR3 is 15 amino acids long. Per the germline V gene, CDR1 is SGHTA and CDR2 is FQGNSA. The CDR3 here is CASSLATGGRDTQYF. CDR3 DNA sequence: TGTGCCAGCAGCTTAGCGACAGGGGGAAGGGATACGCAGTATTTT. Drawing the rest from reference TRBV7-2 and TRBJ2-3, the complete variable domain is GAGVSQSPSNKVTEKGKDVELRCDPISGHTALYWYRQSLGQGLEFLIYFQGNSAPDKSGLPSDRFSAERTGGSVSTLTIQRTQQEDSAVYLCASSLATGGRDTQYFGPGTRLTVL.

This clonotype showed up just a few times. This chain uses TRBV20-1 with TRBJ1-2, with D perhaps TRBD1 (6 bases). Trimming removed 7 bases from V and 4 bases from J, with 13 bases in between. The CDR3 loop spans 12 amino acids. Looked up from germline, CDR1 is DFQATT and CDR2 is SNEGSKA (reference sequence). In DNA form, the CDR3 reads TGCAGTGGCTTAGTCAGGGGCTATGGCTACACCTTC. The encoded protein is CSGLVRGYGYTF.

This clonotype occurred a few times. This chain links TRBV11-3 with TRBJ2-3; D not certain. Per germline, CDR1 SGHNT and CDR2 YENEEA. This CDR3 is 11 amino acids long. Trimming shortened V by 3 bases and J by 2 bases, and 0 bases separated the two germline ends. The CDR3 loop is CASSFTDTQYF. As DNA, the CDR3 is TGTGCCAGCAGCTTCACAGATACGCAGTATTTT.